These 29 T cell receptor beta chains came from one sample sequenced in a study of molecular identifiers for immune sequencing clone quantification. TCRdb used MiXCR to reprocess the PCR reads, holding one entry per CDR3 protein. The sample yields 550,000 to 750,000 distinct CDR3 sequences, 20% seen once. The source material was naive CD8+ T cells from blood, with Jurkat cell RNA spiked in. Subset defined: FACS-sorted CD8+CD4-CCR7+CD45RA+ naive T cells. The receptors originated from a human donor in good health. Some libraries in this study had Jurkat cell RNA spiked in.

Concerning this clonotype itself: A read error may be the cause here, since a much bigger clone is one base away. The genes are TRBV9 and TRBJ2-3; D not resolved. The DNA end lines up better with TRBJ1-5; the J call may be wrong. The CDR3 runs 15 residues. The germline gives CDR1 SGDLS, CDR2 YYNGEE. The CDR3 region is CASSVLLAGTDTQHF. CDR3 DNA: TGTGCCAGCAGCGTATTGCTAGCGGGTACAGATACGCAGCATTTT.

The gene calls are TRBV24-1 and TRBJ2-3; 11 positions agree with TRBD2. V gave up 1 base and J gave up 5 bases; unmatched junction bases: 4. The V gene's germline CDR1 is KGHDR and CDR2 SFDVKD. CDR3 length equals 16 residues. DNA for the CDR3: TGTGCCACCAGTGATTTTACTAGCGGGAGCGTAGATACGCAGTATTTT. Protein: CATSDFTSGSVDTQYF.

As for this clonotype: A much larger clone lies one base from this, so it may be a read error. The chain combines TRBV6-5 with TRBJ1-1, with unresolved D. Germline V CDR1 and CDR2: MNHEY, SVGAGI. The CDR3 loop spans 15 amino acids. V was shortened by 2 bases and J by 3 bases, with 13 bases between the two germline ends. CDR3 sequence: CASSYDGVGDTEAFF. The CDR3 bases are TGTGCCAGCAGTTACGACGGGGTAGGAGACACTGAAGCTTTCTTT.

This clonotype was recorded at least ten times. In nucleotides, the CDR3 is TGTGCCAGCAGTCAGCCTCGGAGGGGGTCGGGAGAGCAGTACTTC. Protein product: CASSQPRRGSGEQYF. V is TRBV2 and J is TRBJ2-7; possibly TRBD1 or TRBD2 for D (6 bases each). V was trimmed by 5 bases and J by 7 bases, leaving 21 bases between them. Germline V gives CDR1 SNHLY, CDR2 FYNNEI. This CDR3 comprises 15 residues. Full variable domain (rest looked up from reference TRBV2 and TRBJ2-7): EPEVTQTPSHQVTQMGQEVILRCVPISNHLYFYWYRQILGQKVEFLVSFYNNEISEKSEIFDDQFSVERPDGSNFTLKIRSTKLEDSAMYFCASSQPRRGSGEQYFGPGTRLTVT.

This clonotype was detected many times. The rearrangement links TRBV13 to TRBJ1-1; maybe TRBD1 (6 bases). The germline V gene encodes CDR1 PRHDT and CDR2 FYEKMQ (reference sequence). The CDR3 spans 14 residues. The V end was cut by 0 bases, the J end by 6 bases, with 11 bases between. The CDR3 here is CASSLGQGFSEAFF. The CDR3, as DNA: TGTGCCAGCAGCTTAGGACAGGGTTTCTCTGAAGCTTTCTTT.

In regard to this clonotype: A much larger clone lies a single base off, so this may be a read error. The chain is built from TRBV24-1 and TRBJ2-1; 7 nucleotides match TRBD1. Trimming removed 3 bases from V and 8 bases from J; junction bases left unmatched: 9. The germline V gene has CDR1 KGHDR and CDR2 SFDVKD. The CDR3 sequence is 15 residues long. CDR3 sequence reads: CATSDPLQGNDEQFF. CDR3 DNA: TGTGCCACCAGTGATCCCCTACAGGGGAACGATGAGCAGTTCTTC.

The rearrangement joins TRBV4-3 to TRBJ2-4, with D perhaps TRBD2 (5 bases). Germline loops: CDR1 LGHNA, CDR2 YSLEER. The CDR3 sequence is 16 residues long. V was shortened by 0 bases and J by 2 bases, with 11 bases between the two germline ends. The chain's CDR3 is CASSQEGRESKNIQYF. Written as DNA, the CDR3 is TGCGCCAGCAGCCAAGAGGGCCGGGAATCCAAAAACATTCAGTACTTC.

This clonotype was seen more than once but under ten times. This CDR3 is CASSLRKNYGYTF. In DNA form, the CDR3 reads TGTGCCAGCAGTTTAAGGAAGAACTATGGCTACACCTTC. V gene TRBV28 combines with J gene TRBJ1-2; no reliable D call. Trimming stripped 2 bases from V and 2 bases from J, with 6 bases between. Germline-derived CDR1 and CDR2 are MDHEN and SYDVKM. The CDR3 has 13 amino acids.

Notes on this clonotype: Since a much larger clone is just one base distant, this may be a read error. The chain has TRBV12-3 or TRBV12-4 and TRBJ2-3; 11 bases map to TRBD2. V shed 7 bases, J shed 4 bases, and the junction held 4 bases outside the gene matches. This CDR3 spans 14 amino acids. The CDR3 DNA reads TGTGCCAGCACGGGGACTAGCGGCTCAGATACGCAGTATTTT. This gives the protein CASTGTSGSDTQYF.

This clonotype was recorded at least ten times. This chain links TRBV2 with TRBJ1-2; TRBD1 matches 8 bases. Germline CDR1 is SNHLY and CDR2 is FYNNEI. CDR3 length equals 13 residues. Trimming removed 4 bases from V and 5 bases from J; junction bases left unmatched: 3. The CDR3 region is CASSGTGTYGYTF. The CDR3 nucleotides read TGTGCCAGCAGTGGGACAGGGACGTATGGCTACACCTTC.

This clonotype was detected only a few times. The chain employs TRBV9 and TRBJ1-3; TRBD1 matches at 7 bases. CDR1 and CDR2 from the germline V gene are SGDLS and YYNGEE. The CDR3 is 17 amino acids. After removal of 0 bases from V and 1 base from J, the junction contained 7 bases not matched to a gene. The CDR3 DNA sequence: TGTGCCAGCAGCGTAGGATCAGTCAGGGGGTCTGGAAACACCATATATTTT. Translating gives CASSVGSVRGSGNTIYF.

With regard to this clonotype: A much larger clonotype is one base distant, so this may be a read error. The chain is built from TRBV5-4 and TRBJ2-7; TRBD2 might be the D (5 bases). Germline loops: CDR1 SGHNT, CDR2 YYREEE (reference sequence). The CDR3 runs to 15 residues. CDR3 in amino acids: CASSLFGEGQYGQYF. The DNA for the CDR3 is TGTGCCAGCAGCTTGTTCGGGGAAGGCCAATACGGGCAGTACTTC.

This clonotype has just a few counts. CDR3 sequence reads: CASSSTPGLAGGSLYNEQFF. CDR3 DNA sequence: TGTGCCAGCAGCTCTACCCCCGGACTAGCGGGAGGGTCCTTATACAATGAGCAGTTCTTC. The V gene is TRBV7-9, the J gene TRBJ2-1, with TRBD2 matching over 15 bases. Germline CDR1 reads SEHNR; CDR2 reads FQNEAQ (reference sequence). V lost 4 bases, J lost 4 bases, and 14 bases stayed unmatched. The CDR3 loop spans 20 amino acids. The variable domain in full, completed from reference TRBV7-9 and TRBJ2-1, reads DTGVSQNPRHKITKRGQNVTFRCDPISEHNRLYWYRQTLGQGPEFLTYFQNEAQLEKSRLLSDRFSAERPKGSFSTLEIQRTEQGDSAMYLCASSSTPGLAGGSLYNEQFFGPGTRLTVL.

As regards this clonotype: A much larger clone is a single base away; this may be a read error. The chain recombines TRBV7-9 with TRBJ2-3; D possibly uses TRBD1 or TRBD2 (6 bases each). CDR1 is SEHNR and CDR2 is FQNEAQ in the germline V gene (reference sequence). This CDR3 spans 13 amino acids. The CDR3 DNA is TGTGCCAGCGGGGGGCGGCTCACAGATGCGCAGTATTTT. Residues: CASGGRLTDAQYF.

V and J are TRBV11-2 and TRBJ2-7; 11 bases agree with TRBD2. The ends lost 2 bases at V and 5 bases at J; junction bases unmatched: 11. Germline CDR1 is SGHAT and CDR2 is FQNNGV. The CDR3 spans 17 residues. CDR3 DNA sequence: TGTGCCAGCAGCTTATTTCCGATGACTAGCGGGATCCACGAGCAGTACTTC. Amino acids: CASSLFPMTSGIHEQYF.

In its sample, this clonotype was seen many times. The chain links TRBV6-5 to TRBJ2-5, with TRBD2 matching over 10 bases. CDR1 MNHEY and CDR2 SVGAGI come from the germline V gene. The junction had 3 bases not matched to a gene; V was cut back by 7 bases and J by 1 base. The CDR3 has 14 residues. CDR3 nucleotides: TGTGCCAGCAAACTAGCGGGGACCCAAGAGACCCAGTACTTC. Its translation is CASKLAGTQETQYF.

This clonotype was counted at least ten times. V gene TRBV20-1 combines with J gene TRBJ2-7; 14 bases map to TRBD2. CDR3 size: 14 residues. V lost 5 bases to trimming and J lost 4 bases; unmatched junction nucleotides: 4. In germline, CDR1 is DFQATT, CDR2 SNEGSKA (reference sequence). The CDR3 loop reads CSAVGTSGGYEQYF. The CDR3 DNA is TGCAGTGCTGTTGGGACTAGCGGGGGATACGAGCAGTACTTC.

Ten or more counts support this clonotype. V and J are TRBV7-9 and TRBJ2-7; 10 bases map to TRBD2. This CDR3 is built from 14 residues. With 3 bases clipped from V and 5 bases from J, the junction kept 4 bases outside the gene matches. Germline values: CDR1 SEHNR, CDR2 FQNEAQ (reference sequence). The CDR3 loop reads CASSFSGRYDEQYF. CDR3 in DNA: TGTGCCAGCAGCTTTAGCGGGAGGTACGACGAGCAGTACTTC.

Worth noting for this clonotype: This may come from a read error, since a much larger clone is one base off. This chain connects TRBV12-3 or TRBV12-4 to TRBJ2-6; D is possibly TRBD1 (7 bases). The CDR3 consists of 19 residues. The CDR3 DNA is TGTACCAGCAGTCCCCAGTCGCGGGACAGCGTCTCTGGGGCCAACGTCCTGACTTTC. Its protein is CTSSPQSRDSVSGANVLTF.

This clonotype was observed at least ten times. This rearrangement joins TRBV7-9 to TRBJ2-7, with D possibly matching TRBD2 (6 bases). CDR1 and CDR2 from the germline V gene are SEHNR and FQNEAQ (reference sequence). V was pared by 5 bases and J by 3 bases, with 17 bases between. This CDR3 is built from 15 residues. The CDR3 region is CASSRPTGDGYEQYF. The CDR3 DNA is TGTGCCAGCAGCCGCCCCACGGGGGATGGCTACGAGCAGTACTTC.

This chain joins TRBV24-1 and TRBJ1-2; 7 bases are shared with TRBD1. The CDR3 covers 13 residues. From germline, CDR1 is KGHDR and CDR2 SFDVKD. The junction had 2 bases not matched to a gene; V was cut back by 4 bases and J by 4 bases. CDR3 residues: CATSETGSYGYTF. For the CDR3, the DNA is TGTGCCACCAGTGAGACAGGGTCCTATGGCTACACCTTC.

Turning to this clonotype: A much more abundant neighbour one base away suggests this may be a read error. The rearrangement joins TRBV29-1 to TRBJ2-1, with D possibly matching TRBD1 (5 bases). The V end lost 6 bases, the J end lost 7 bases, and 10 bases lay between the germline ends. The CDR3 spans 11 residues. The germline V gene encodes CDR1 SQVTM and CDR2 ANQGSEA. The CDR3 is CSVLNRNEQFF. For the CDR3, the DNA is TGCAGCGTGCTAAACAGGAATGAGCAGTTCTTC.

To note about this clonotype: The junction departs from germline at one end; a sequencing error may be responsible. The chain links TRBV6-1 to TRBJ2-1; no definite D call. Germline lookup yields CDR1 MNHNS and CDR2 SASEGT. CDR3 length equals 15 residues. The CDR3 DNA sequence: TGTGCCAGCAGTGAACCGGACGAGGCCTACAGTGAGCAGTTCTTC. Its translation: CASSEPDEAYSEQFF.

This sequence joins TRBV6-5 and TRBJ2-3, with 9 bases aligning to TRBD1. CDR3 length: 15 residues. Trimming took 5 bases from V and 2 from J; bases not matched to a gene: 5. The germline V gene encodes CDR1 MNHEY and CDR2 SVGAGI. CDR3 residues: CASSPTGGYTDTQYF. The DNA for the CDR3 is TGTGCCAGCAGTCCGACAGGGGGGTACACAGATACGCAGTATTTT.

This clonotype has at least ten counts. CDR3 DNA: TGTGCCAGCAGCTTAGTTTCGTGGCTCGGCACAGATACGCAGTATTTT. Translation gives CASSLVSWLGTDTQYF. The rearrangement uses TRBV11-2 and TRBJ2-3, with D uncertain. CDR3 size: 16 residues. The germline CDR1 and CDR2 sequences are SGHAT and FQNNGV. V was cut by 1 base and J by 1 base, with 12 bases left in between.

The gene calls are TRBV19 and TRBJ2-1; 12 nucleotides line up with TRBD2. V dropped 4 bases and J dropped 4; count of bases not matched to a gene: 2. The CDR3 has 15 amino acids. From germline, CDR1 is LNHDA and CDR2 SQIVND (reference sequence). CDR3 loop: CASSTTSGRYNEQFF. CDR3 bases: TGTGCCAGTAGTACGACTAGCGGGAGATACAATGAGCAGTTCTTC.

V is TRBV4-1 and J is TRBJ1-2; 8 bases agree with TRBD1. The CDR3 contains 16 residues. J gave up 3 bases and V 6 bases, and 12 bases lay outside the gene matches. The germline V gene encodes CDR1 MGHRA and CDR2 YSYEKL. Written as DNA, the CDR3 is TGCGCCAGCAGTCCAAGCGACAGGGGACTTGACTATGGCTACACCTTC. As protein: CASSPSDRGLDYGYTF.

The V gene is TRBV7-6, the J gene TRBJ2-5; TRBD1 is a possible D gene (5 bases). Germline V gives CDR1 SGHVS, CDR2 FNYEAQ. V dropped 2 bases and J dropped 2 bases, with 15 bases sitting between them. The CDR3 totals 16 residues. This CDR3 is CASSLSIRGQQETQYF. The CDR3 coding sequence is TGTGCCAGCAGCTTATCTATTAGGGGTCAGCAAGAGACCCAGTACTTC.

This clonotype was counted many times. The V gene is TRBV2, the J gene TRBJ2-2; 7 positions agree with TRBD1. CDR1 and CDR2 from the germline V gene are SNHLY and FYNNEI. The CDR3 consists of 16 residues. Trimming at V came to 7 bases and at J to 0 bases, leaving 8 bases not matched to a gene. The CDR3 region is CASIDRANANTGELFF. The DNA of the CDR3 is TGTGCCAGCATAGACAGGGCAAATGCGAACACCGGGGAGCTGTTTTTT.